This T cell receptor (beta chain) is from a study of T cell changes during pregnancy in multiple sclerosis (dated by TCRdb to between 2019 and 2020). About the full investigation: The study examined how the T cell repertoire changed over the course of pregnancy in women with multiple sclerosis.

A remark on this clone: This receptor's antigen is unknown. Base-call qualities are not available, and no considerably larger clone is one nucleotide away.

CDR1 is given as MRHNA and CDR2 as SNTAGT, both from the germline V gene. From the cysteine up to the phenylalanine, the CDR3 has a length of 14 residues. Only the CDR3 part of the read is kept: 42 bases, read in frame from the first base. V loses 2 bases of germline sequence and J loses 4 bases, and the interval between the two ends is 10 bases. Library generation was performed with the immunoSEQ multiplex PCR assay. TCRdb took over this immuneACCESS table, retaining in-frame rearrangements with V and J assigned. Such tables are incomplete; in checked studies, under half of the missing clones stem from an unresolved V gene, and the remainder is unexplained. This sample is represented by tens of thousands of clones; around 91% of them were singletons. Of the sample, over 1% falls within the top ten clones.

The chain was built from TRBV6-4 and TRBJ2-3, with TRBD2 as a weak D call on 5 bases. This material consisted of peripheral blood, taken after pregnancy. This receptor was taken from a female donor in good health, enrolled as a control in a pregnancy study. The CDR3 sequence is CASSDNGESDTQYF. The nucleotides read TGTGCCAGCAGTGACAACGGGGAATCAGATACGCAGTATTTT.